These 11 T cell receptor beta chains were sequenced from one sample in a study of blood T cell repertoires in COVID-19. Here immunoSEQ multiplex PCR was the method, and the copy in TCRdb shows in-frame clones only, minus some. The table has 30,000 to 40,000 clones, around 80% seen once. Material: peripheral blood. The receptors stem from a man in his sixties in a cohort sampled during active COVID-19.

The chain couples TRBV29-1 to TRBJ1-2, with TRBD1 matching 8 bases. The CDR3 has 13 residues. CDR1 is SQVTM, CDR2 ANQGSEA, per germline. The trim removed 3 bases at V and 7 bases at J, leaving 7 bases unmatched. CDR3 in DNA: TGCAGCGTTGAGTCGGACAGGGCGTCTGGCTACACCTTC. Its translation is CSVESDRASGYTF.

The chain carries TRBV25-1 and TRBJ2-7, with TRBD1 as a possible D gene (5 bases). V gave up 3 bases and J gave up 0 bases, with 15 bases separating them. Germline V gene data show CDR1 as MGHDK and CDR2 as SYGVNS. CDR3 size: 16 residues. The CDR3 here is CASSDPQGPSSYEQYF. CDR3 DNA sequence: TGTGCCAGCAGTGACCCCCAGGGCCCAAGCTCCTACGAGCAGTACTTC.

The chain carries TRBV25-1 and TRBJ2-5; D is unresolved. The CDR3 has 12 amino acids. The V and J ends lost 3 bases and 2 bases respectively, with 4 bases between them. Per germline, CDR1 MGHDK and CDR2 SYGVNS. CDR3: CASSDLQETQYF. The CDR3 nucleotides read TGTGCCAGCAGTGACTTACAAGAGACCCAGTACTTC.

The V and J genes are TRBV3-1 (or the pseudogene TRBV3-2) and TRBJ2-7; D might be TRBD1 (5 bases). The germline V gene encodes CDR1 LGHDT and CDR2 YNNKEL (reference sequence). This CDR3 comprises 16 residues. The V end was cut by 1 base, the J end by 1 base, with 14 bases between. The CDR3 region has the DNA TGTGCCAGCAGCCAAGGCCAGGGTTATTCTTCCTACGAGCAGTACTTC. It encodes CASSQGQGYSSYEQYF.

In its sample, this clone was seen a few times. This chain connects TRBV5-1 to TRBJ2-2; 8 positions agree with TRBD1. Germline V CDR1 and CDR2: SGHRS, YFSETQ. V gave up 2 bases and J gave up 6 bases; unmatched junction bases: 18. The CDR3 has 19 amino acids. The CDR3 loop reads CASSLKVGPQGALAGELFF. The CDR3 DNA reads TGCGCCAGCAGCTTAAAGGTGGGGCCCCAGGGGGCTTTGGCCGGGGAGCTGTTTTTT.

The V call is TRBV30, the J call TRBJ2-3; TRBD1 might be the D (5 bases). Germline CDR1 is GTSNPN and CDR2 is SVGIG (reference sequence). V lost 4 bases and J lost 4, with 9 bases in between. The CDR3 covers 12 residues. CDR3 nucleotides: TGTGCCTGGAACCAGGGTGCAGATACGCAGTATTTT. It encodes CAWNQGADTQYF. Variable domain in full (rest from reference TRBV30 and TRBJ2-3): SQTIHQWPATLVQPVGSPLSLECTVEGTSNPNLYWYRQAAGRGLQLLFYSVGIGQISSEVPQNLSASRPQDRQFILSSKKLLLSDSGFYLCAWNQGADTQYFGPGTRLTVL.

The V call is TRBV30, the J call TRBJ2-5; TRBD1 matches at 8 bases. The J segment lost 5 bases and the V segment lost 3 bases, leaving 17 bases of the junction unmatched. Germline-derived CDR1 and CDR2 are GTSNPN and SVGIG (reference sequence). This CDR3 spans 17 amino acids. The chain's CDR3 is CAWRENPLGQAGETQYF. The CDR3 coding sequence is TGTGCCTGGAGGGAAAACCCTCTGGGACAGGCAGGGGAGACCCAGTACTTC.

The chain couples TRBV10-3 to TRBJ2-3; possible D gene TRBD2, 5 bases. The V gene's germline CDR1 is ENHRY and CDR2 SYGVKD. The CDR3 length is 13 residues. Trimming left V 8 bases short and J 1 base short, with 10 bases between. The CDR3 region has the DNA TGTGCCATCGGCGGGTTTGGCACAGATACGCAGTATTTT. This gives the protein CAIGGFGTDTQYF.

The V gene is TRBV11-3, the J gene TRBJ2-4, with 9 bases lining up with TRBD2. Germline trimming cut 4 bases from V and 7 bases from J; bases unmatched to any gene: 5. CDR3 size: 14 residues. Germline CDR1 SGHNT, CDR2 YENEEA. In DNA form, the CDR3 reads TGTGCCAGCAGCTCCGTAGCGGGGGTGAACATTCAGTACTTC. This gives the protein CASSSVAGVNIQYF.

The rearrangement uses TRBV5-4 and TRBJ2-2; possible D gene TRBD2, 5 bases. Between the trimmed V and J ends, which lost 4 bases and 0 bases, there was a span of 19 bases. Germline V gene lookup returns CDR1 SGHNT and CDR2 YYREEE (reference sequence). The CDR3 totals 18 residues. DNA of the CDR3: TGTGCCAGCAGCCGTGGTGGAGGAGTGGGCACGAACACCGGGGAGCTGTTTTTT. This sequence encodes CASSRGGGVGTNTGELFF.

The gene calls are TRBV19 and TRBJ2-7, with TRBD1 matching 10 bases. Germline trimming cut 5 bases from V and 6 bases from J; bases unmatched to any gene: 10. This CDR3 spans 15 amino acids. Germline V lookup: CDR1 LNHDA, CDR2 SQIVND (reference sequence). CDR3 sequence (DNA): TGTGCCAGTAGTCAGTCCGGGACAGGGGTCGCCGAGCAGTACTTC. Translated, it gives CASSQSGTGVAEQYF.